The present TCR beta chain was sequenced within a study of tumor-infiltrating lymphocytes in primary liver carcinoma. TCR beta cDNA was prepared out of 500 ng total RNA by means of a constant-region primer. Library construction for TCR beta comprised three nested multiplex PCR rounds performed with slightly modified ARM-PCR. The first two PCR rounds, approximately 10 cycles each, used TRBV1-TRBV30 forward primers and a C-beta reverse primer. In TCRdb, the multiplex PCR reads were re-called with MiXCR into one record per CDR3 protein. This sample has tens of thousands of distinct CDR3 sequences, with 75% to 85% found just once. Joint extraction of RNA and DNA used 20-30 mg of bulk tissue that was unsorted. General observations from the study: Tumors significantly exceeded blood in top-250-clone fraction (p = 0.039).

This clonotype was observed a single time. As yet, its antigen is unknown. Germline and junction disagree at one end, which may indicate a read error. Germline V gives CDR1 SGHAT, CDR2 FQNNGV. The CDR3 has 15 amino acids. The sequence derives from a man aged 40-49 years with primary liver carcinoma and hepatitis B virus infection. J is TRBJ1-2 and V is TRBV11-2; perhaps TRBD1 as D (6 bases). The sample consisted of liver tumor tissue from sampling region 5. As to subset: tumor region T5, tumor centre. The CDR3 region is CASSSAPGVLAGNTF. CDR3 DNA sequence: TGTGCCAGCAGCTCGGCTCCAGGGGTGTTGGCTGGCAACACCTTC.